This T cell receptor beta chain was captured in a study of CD8 T cells in ankylosing spondylitis. Whole-study results and caveats: For ankylosing spondylitis blood, a TCR beta motif of 8 or 9 highly homologous variants appeared characteristic.

Quantitative 5'-RACE with molecular barcodes produced the TCR beta libraries. TCRdb reanalysed the 5' RACE reads using MiXCR and keeps one entry per CDR3 protein. The repertoire holds roughly 470,000 distinct CDR3 sequences, 25% to 30% seen once, with about 0.89% in the top ten. This clonotype was seen a handful of times. Antigen: not known. The V gene's germline CDR1 is DFQATT and CDR2 SNEGSKA (reference sequence). The CDR3 spans 14 residues. V lost 6 bases, J lost 6 bases, and 20 bases lay in between. The sample was blood, either unsorted or a sorted T cell fraction (not recorded which). The chain uses TRBV20-1 and TRBJ1-2, with TRBD1 as a possible D gene (6 bases). The TCR was taken from a male donor with ankylosing spondylitis. CDR3 DNA sequence: TGCAGTGCCCCTCGATTGGGGGCCCAGAATGGCTACACCTTC. It is translated as CSAPRLGAQNGYTF.